The TCR beta chain described here comes from a study of cytomegalovirus exposure and HLA in healthy donors. Study in general: The early release's HLA-typed donors yielded roughly 85 million unique TCRs. General study findings and limits: A missense DCLRE1C variant was associated with V- and J-gene trimming of TCR beta chains in a later analysis, and an independent cohort replicated the association.

Primers included in the PCR were 60 Vbeta and 13 Jbeta primers. This table comes from immunoSEQ multiplex PCR, and its TCRdb copy is limited to in-frame clones, with some not included. The repertoire has fewer than 250,000 clones, 85% to 90% of them found once; the top ten carry approximately 1.7%. Comments on this clone: Its matching antigen is unknown.

V dropped 2 bases and J dropped 2; count of bases not matched to a gene: 2. Looked up from germline, CDR1 is SGHTA and CDR2 is FQGTGA. This CDR3 comprises 14 residues. This chain uses TRBV7-3 with TRBJ2-7; 8 bases agree with TRBD2. Input material: PBMCs. The sequence derives from a woman between 18 and 30 years old in good health and CMV-seronegative. DNA of the CDR3: TGTGCCAGCAGCTTAGCGGGAGGACCCTACGAGCAGTACTTC. It is translated as CASSLAGGPYEQYF.